A selection of T cell receptor beta chains follows, all from one sample in a study of blood T cells in healthy people across ages. TCRdb re-called the 5' RACE reads with MiXCR, one entry per CDR3 protein. The sample lists about 1,800,000 distinct CDR3 sequences, about 28% seen once, with around 7.7% in the top ten. Source material: blood. These receptor sequences come from a woman under 40 in good health. Each CDR3 is given with its conserved first and last residue. The order of the fields is clone size, J gene, D gene, V gene, CDR3 protein, CDR3 DNA. D genes are given only for firm matches. Clone sizes are given selectively: once, few, many, or a class where the clone is expanded.

NA TRBJ2-1 NA TRBV11-2 CASSPPWTPNRFF TGTGCCAGCAGCCCCCCTTGGACCCCCAATCGGTTCTTC
NA TRBJ2-1 TRBD2 TRBV6-4 CASSQTSGTTLNEQFF TGTGCCAGCAGTCAGACTAGCGGCACTACCCTGAATGAGCAGTTCTTC
few TRBJ2-7 TRBD2 TRBV4-1 CASSRLTGTSGGSQYF TGCGCCAGCAGCCGATTAACCGGGACTAGCGGGGGATCGCAGTACTTC
NA TRBJ2-7 NA TRBV19 CASSMGQGSYEQYF TGTGCCAGTAGTATGGGGCAGGGATCCTACGAGCAGTACTTC
many TRBJ2-6 NA TRBV9 CASSERTGGGSGANVLTF TGTGCCAGCAGCGAGAGGACTGGAGGGGGCTCTGGGGCCAACGTCCTGACTTTC
NA TRBJ2-5 NA TRBV14 CASGQVETQYF TGTGCCAGCGGCCAAGTTGAGACCCAGTACTTC
NA TRBJ2-3 NA TRBV2 CASSSTMDDTDTQYF TGTGCCAGCAGCTCTACCATGGACGACACAGATACGCAGTATTTT
NA TRBJ2-1 TRBD1 TRBV7-2 CASSFRGDRVGNEQFF TGTGCCAGCAGCTTCAGGGGGGACAGGGTAGGCAATGAGCAGTTCTTC
NA TRBJ1-4 NA TRBV29-1 CSIAEGEKLFF TGCAGCATCGCTGAAGGGGAAAAACTGTTTTTT
many TRBJ2-7 NA TRBV20-1 CSAQKSLEQYF TGCAGTGCCCAGAAATCCCTCGAGCAGTACTTC
NA TRBJ2-1 NA TRBV5-1 CASSLELHSIYEQFF TGCGCCAGCAGCTTGGAGCTGCACAGCATCTACGAGCAGTTCTTC
few TRBJ2-7 NA TRBV10-2 CASSEVKRDTTYEQYF TGCGCCAGCAGTGAGGTTAAGCGGGACACTACCTACGAGCAGTACTTC
NA TRBJ2-2 TRBD1 TRBV25-1 CASSLRQGSRELFF TGTGCCAGCAGTCTCCGACAGGGAAGCAGGGAGCTGTTTTTT
NA TRBJ2-3 TRBD2 TRBV27 CASSLKFWASGSGADTQYF TGTGCCAGCAGTTTAAAGTTCTGGGCTAGCGGGAGTGGGGCAGATACGCAGTATTTT
many TRBJ2-1 TRBD2 TRBV7-2 CASSWGPGLAGNEQFF TGTGCCAGCAGCTGGGGTCCGGGACTAGCGGGCAATGAGCAGTTCTTC
NA TRBJ2-3 TRBD1 TRBV7-2 CASKGVGQETDTQYF TGTGCCAGCAAAGGGGTGGGACAGGAGACAGATACGCAGTATTTT
NA TRBJ2-3 TRBD1 TRBV6-1 CASSESTGESDTQYF TGTGCCAGCAGTGAATCGACAGGGGAGTCGGATACGCAGTATTTT
NA TRBJ1-2 TRBD1 TRBV7-2 CASSGQGTVNTF TGTGCCAGCAGCGGACAGGGTACGGTGAACACCTTC
few TRBJ2-5 NA TRBV24-1 CATSPGVEETQYF TGTGCCACTTCCCCGGGGGTTGAAGAGACCCAGTACTTC
NA TRBJ1-2 NA TRBV5-1 CASRPGWNNYGYTF TGCGCCAGCAGACCAGGGTGGAATAACTATGGCTACACCTTC
NA TRBJ1-2 TRBD1 TRBV6-4 CASRVQGASGGYTF TGTGCCAGCAGAGTCCAGGGGGCGAGCGGCGGCTACACCTTC
NA TRBJ2-1 NA TRBV10-1 CAIFNNEQFF TGCGCCATTTTCAACAATGAGCAGTTCTTC
NA TRBJ2-3 TRBD2 TRBV7-3 CASSLGVGLAGVLNVADTQYF TGTGCCAGCAGCTTAGGGGTGGGACTAGCGGGGGTCCTGAATGTTGCAGATACGCAGTATTTT
NA TRBJ1-3 NA TRBV5-1 CASSFGRLLGTENTIYF TGCGCCAGCAGCTTTGGTCGGTTATTGGGAACCGAGAACACCATATATTTT
once TRBJ2-1 NA TRBV9 CASSPTSQGYNEQFF TGTGCCAGCAGCCCCACTAGCCAGGGTTACAATGAGCAGTTCTTC
few TRBJ2-1 NA TRBV28 CASSPQWSGSNEQFF TGTGCCAGCAGTCCCCAATGGTCAGGGTCCAATGAGCAGTTCTTC
few TRBJ2-7 NA TRBV3-1 CASSQEAGSEQYF TGTGCCAGCAGCCAAGAGGCGGGGTCCGAGCAGTACTTC
many TRBJ2-3 TRBD2 TRBV7-2 CASRSGTSGRNTQYF TGTGCCAGCAGATCGGGGACTAGCGGGAGAAACACGCAGTATTTT
NA TRBJ2-3 NA TRBV28 CAGSSPALKTDTQYF TGTGCCGGCAGTTCCCCCGCGCTTAAGACAGATACGCAGTATTTT
few TRBJ2-7 NA TRBV4-3 CASSQVGTPTYEQYF TGCGCCAGCAGCCAAGTAGGGACGCCCACCTACGAGCAGTACTTC
NA TRBJ2-1 NA TRBV5-6 CASSLYSGRYNEQFF TGTGCCAGCAGCTTGTACTCAGGGAGGTACAATGAGCAGTTCTTC
few TRBJ2-1 TRBD2 TRBV29-1 CSVPGLGGYNEQFF TGCAGCGTTCCGGGACTAGGAGGTTACAATGAGCAGTTCTTC
NA TRBJ2-7 NA TRBV3-1 CASSQGSLLSEQYF TGTGCCAGCAGCCAAGGTTCACTCCTCTCCGAGCAGTACTTC
many TRBJ2-5 TRBD2 TRBV12-3/TRBV12-4 CASREAGPGKPETQYF TGTGCCAGCAGGGAAGCGGGGCCAGGAAAGCCAGAGACCCAGTACTTC
once TRBJ2-1 NA TRBV4-3 CASSQGQGPTDEQFF TGCGCCAGCAGCCAAGGTCAGGGGCCCACGGACGAGCAGTTCTTC
NA TRBJ2-1 NA TRBV10-3 CAISEPDGSEQFF TGTGCCATCAGTGAGCCGGACGGGTCTGAGCAGTTCTTC
NA TRBJ1-6 TRBD1 TRBV2 CASSLTGGAYNSPLHF TGTGCCAGCAGTCTGACAGGGGGCGCCTATAATTCACCCCTCCACTTT
NA TRBJ2-2 NA TRBV4-2 CASSRTNRELFF TGTGCCAGCAGCCGAACAAACCGGGAGCTGTTTTTT
many TRBJ2-7 TRBD2 TRBV20-1 CSARGWTSGRFSEQYF TGCAGTGCGCGAGGATGGACTAGCGGGAGATTTAGCGAGCAGTACTTC
many TRBJ2-1 TRBD2 TRBV5-1 CASSFGIAGVGEQFF TGCGCCAGCAGCTTTGGAATAGCGGGAGTAGGAGAGCAGTTCTTC
NA TRBJ2-1 NA TRBV12-3/TRBV12-4 CASRAVSSNNEQFF TGTGCCAGCAGGGCGGTAAGCTCCAACAATGAGCAGTTCTTC
NA TRBJ1-1 NA TRBV10-3 CAISDLMGGTEAFF TGTGCCATCAGTGACCTGATGGGGGGCACTGAAGCTTTCTTT
many TRBJ2-1 NA TRBV5-6 CASTTSLMSGEQFF TGTGCCAGCACCACTTCCTTGATGAGTGGTGAGCAGTTCTTC
few TRBJ2-7 TRBD1 TRBV6-1 CASSPPQQGKWAEQYF TGTGCCAGCAGTCCTCCCCAACAGGGGAAGTGGGCCGAGCAGTACTTC
few TRBJ2-1 NA TRBV20-1 CSARSTIATLYNGQFF TGCAGTGCTAGGTCGACTATAGCTACCCTCTACAATGGGCAGTTCTTC
NA TRBJ2-7 TRBD1 TRBV2 CASEGQEHYEQYF TGTGCCAGCGAAGGACAGGAGCACTACGAGCAGTACTTC
NA TRBJ2-3 NA TRBV5-1 CASSLDGPQGDTQYF TGCGCCAGCAGCTTGGATGGTCCTCAGGGGGATACGCAGTATTTT
NA TRBJ2-5 TRBD2 TRBV11-3 CASSLGASGSRETQYF TGTGCCAGCAGCTTAGGGGCTAGCGGGAGTCGGGAGACCCAGTACTTC